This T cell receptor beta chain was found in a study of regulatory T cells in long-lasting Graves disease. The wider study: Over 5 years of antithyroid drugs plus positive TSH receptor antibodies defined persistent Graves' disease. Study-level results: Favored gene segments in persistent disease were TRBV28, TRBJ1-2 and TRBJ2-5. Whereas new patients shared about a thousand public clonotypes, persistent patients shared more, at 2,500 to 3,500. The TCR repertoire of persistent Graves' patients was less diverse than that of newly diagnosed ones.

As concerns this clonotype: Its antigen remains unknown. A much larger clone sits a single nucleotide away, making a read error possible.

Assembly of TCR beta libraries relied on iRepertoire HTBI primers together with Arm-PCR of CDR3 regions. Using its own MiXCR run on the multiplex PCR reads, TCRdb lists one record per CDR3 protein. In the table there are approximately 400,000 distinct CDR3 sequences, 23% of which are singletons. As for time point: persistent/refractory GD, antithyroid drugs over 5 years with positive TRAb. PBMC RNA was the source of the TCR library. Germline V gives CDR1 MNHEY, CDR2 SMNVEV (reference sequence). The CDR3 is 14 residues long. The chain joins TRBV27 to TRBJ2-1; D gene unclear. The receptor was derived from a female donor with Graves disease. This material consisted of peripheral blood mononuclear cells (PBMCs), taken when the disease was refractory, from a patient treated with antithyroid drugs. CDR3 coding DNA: TGTGCCAGCAGGTTATCGAGCTCCTACAATGAGCAGTTCTTC. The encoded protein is CASRLSSSYNEQFF.